This TCR beta chain was sequenced in a study of blood T cell repertoires in COVID-19. The CDR3 runs 14 residues. The germline CDR1 and CDR2 sequences are MDHEN and SYDVKM. V was clipped by 4 bases and J by 0 bases, with 10 bases between them. Sequenced by immunoSEQ multiplex PCR; TCRdb stores in-frame clones only, minus some. Here the sample spans 200,000 to 250,000 clones, roughly 80% being singletons. This clone has a handful of counts. This TCR derives from an elderly woman with acute or convalescent COVID-19. Sequencing was carried out using peripheral blood. This chain joins TRBV28 and TRBJ2-7; D is possibly TRBD2 (6 bases). The CDR3 spells CASSSLAPSYEQYF. The CDR3 DNA sequence: TGTGCCAGCAGTTCACTAGCTCCCTCCTACGAGCAGTACTTC.